Below, 22 T cell receptor beta chains from the same sample are listed, as sequenced in a study of cytomegalovirus exposure and HLA in healthy donors. PCR employed 60 Vbeta and 13 Jbeta primers. The assay was immunoSEQ multiplex PCR, and TCRdb's table has in-frame clones only and misses some. The data contain around 160,000 clones, around 84% of them singletons. Material: PBMCs. These receptors all come from a man aged 35-49 years in good health and CMV-seropositive.

This clone has only one observation. V gene TRBV5-4 combines with J gene TRBJ2-1; 12 nucleotides align to TRBD2. This CDR3 has 18 amino acids. V lost 3 bases and J lost 6; bases outside the gene matches: 13. Germline values: CDR1 SGHNT, CDR2 YYREEE (reference sequence). CDR3 nucleotides: TGTGCCAGCAGCTCGGGACTAGCGGGTTCACGTGGGCTCAATGAGCAGTTCTTC. This sequence encodes CASSSGLAGSRGLNEQFF.

The V call is TRBV19, the J call TRBJ1-1, with 9 positions matching TRBD1. CDR3 length: 14 amino acids. J lost 0 bases, V lost 10 bases, and 6 bases had no gene match. The germline gives CDR1 LNHDA, CDR2 SQIVND (reference sequence). The CDR3 sequence: CATRDRAMNTEAFF. DNA for the CDR3: TGTGCCACCCGGGACAGGGCCATGAACACTGAAGCTTTCTTT.

The chain uses TRBV27 and TRBJ2-7; 10 positions agree with TRBD2. The CDR3 has 16 amino acids. V lost 4 bases and J lost 6; bases outside the gene matches: 12. Germline lookup yields CDR1 MNHEY and CDR2 SMNVEV (reference sequence). The CDR3 spells CASSWSQREGQGEQYF. The CDR3 coding sequence is TGTGCCAGCAGTTGGTCACAGCGGGAGGGCCAGGGCGAGCAGTACTTC.

V gene TRBV27 combines with J gene TRBJ2-1; TRBD1 might be the D (6 bases). V was clipped by 7 bases and J by 9 bases, with 22 bases between them. The CDR3 loop spans 15 amino acids. Germline lookup yields CDR1 MNHEY and CDR2 SMNVEV (reference sequence). The CDR3 DNA sequence: TGTGCCAGCAACACGGGACACCCCCGGTCGACTGAGCAGTTCTTC. Amino acid sequence: CASNTGHPRSTEQFF.

This chain uses TRBV7-2 with TRBJ1-2; D not resolved. The CDR3 covers 15 residues. Per the germline V gene, CDR1 is SGHTA and CDR2 is FQGNSA. The V gene lost 5 bases and the J gene lost 2 bases, with 15 bases spanning the gap. The CDR3 nucleotides read TGTGCCAGCAGCCCCGGGGATTACCTAAACTATGGCTACACCTTC. Its translation: CASSPGDYLNYGYTF.

The chain is built from TRBV6-5 and TRBJ2-4; 12 positions agree with TRBD2. With 11 bases clipped from V and 7 bases from J, the junction kept 12 bases outside the gene matches. CDR3 length: 15 residues. The V gene's germline CDR1 is MNHEY and CDR2 SVGAGI. The CDR3 sequence: CARKRLAGVMNIQYF. CDR3 DNA sequence: TGTGCCCGCAAACGACTAGCGGGAGTAATGAACATTCAGTACTTC.

The chain recombines TRBV19 with TRBJ1-3; TRBD1 is a possible D gene (6 bases). Per the germline V gene, CDR1 is LNHDA and CDR2 is SQIVND (reference sequence). Trimming took 5 bases from V and 2 from J, leaving 10 bases between them. CDR3 length: 14 residues. The CDR3 sequence: CASSSQGTGNTIYF. The CDR3, as DNA: TGTGCCAGTAGTTCACAGGGAACTGGAAACACCATATATTTT.

The V and J genes are TRBV5-1 and TRBJ1-3; maybe TRBD1 (5 bases). Trimming took off 0 bases at V and 1 base at J, with 14 bases between the two ends. The CDR3 is 17 amino acids. CDR1 and CDR2 from the germline V gene are SGHRS and YFSETQ. The CDR3 sequence: CASSLGGTGWSGNTIYF. As DNA, the CDR3 is TGCGCCAGCAGCTTGGGGGGTACAGGTTGGTCTGGAAACACCATATATTTT.

The V gene is TRBV9, the J gene TRBJ2-2; possible D gene TRBD1, 7 bases. The V gene lost 3 bases and the J gene lost 0 bases, with 12 bases spanning the gap. Germline V gene sequence: CDR1 SGDLS, CDR2 YYNGEE. The CDR3 consists of 16 residues. The CDR3, as DNA: TGTGCCAGCAGCGGAGGAGGGGGCGCGAACACCGGGGAGCTGTTTTTT. Translating it yields CASSGGGGANTGELFF.

The chain employs TRBV2 and TRBJ2-3, with D perhaps matching TRBD2 (8 bases). Germline V CDR1 and CDR2: SNHLY, FYNNEI. V was trimmed by 4 bases and J by 3 bases, leaving 20 bases between them. CDR3 length equals 17 residues. The CDR3 nucleotides read TGTGCCAGCAGTGGGACAGGAGCGGGAGTAGGGACAGATACGCAGTATTTT. It codes for CASSGTGAGVGTDTQYF.

V is TRBV28 and J is TRBJ2-3, with 8 bases fitting TRBD2. Losses at the gene ends were 3 bases for V and 4 bases for J; bases not matched to a gene: 6. The CDR3 is 15 residues long. Germline CDR1 MDHEN, CDR2 SYDVKM. DNA of the CDR3: TGTGCCAGCAGTTTTCTGGCGGGAGGTCCAGATACGCAGTATTTT. Encoded protein: CASSFLAGGPDTQYF.

V gene TRBV5-1 combines with J gene TRBJ1-6, with TRBD1 as a possible D gene (6 bases). The CDR3 extends over 15 amino acids. Germline lookup yields CDR1 SGHRS and CDR2 YFSETQ. V lost 0 bases and J lost 4, with 8 bases in between. CDR3 DNA sequence: TGCGCCAGCAGCTTGGAAGGACAGTATAATTCACCCCTCCACTTT. Translating gives CASSLEGQYNSPLHF.

The chain couples TRBV9 to TRBJ1-6, with 7 bases lining up with TRBD1. CDR1 SGDLS and CDR2 YYNGEE come from the germline V gene. The V and J ends lost 0 bases and 7 bases, in that order; junction bases with no gene match: 13. This CDR3 is 18 amino acids long. The CDR3 coding sequence is TGTGCCAGCAGCGTAGGGGGGGCGGCAGGGGGTTCGAATTCACCCCTCCACTTT. Its translation: CASSVGGAAGGSNSPLHF.

This chain connects TRBV7-8 to TRBJ2-1; weak D call: TRBD1 (6 bases). Germline assignment: CDR1 SGHVS and CDR2 FQNEAQ. V was cut by 5 bases and J by 8 bases, with 19 bases left in between. The CDR3 runs 15 residues. DNA of the CDR3: TGTGCCAGCAGCCCTGGACAGCCCAAGGTGGATGAGCAGTTCTTC. Protein sequence: CASSPGQPKVDEQFF.

The chain carries TRBV13 and TRBJ2-1, with no clear D. The CDR3 contains 14 residues. The germline CDR1 and CDR2 sequences are PRHDT and FYEKMQ (reference sequence). Trimming cost V 1 base and J 4 bases, with 8 bases left between them. The CDR3 is CASSLETPYNEQFF. In DNA, the CDR3 is TGTGCCAGCAGCTTAGAGACACCGTACAATGAGCAGTTCTTC.

The J gene is TRBJ2-5, the V gene TRBV19; 15 bases are a match to TRBD2. The assigned J gene may be wrong: the sequence end matches TRBJ2-7 better. The V gene's germline CDR1 is LNHDA and CDR2 SQIVND (reference sequence). The CDR3 has 15 residues. CDR3 amino acids: CASSGLAGGRHEQYF. CDR3 in DNA: TGTGCCAGTAGCGGACTAGCGGGAGGGCGGCACGAGCAGTACTTC.

V and J are TRBV4-3 and TRBJ1-1; D might be TRBD1 (5 bases). Per the germline V gene, CDR1 is LGHNA and CDR2 is YSLEER. This CDR3 spans 14 amino acids. With 3 bases removed from V and 10 bases from J, the gap between germline ends came to 18 bases. CDR3 bases: TGCGCCAGCAGCCAGGAAGGAAAGGGGTCGGTAGCTTTCTTT. Its translation: CASSQEGKGSVAFF.

This rearrangement joins TRBV27 to TRBJ2-7; the D is unclear. CDR3 length: 14 amino acids. Germline CDR1 MNHEY, CDR2 SMNVEV (reference sequence). The V end was cut by 6 bases, the J end by 2 bases, with 14 bases between. CDR3 in amino acids: CASSSQIQTYEQYF. In nucleotides, the CDR3 is TGTGCCAGCAGCTCCCAGATTCAGACCTACGAGCAGTACTTC.

This chain uses TRBV18 with TRBJ1-5, with D unresolved. Germline values: CDR1 KGHSH, CDR2 LQKENI. The CDR3 runs to 15 residues. V was pared by 3 bases and J by 1 base, with 10 bases between. CDR3 in amino acids: CASSPREGSNQPQHF. The CDR3 DNA sequence: TGTGCCAGCTCACCGCGGGAAGGAAGCAATCAGCCCCAGCATTTT.

The rearrangement joins TRBV18 to TRBJ2-7, with 7 bases identical to TRBD2. CDR1 and CDR2 (germline): KGHSH, LQKENI. The CDR3 totals 18 residues. Losses at the gene ends were 2 bases for V and 2 bases for J; bases not matched to a gene: 15. The CDR3, as DNA: TGTGCCAGCTCACCATCGAGTTCTTTACTAGCGTCTACCTACGAGCAGTACTTC. This sequence encodes CASSPSSSLLASTYEQYF.

The chain employs TRBV7-6 and TRBJ2-1; D gene unclear. Between the trimmed V and J ends, which lost 5 bases and 2 bases, there was a span of 13 bases. Germline V gives CDR1 SGHVS, CDR2 FNYEAQ. This CDR3 has 15 amino acids. This CDR3 reads CASSPLAVPYNEQFF. The CDR3 region has the DNA TGTGCCAGCAGCCCCTTGGCGGTCCCCTACAATGAGCAGTTCTTC.

The rearrangement joins TRBV7-9 to TRBJ1-1, with 7 bases identical to TRBD1. From germline, CDR1 is SEHNR and CDR2 FQNEAQ (reference sequence). V was clipped by 5 bases and J by 0 bases; unmatched bases: 6. This CDR3 has 15 amino acids. The CDR3 region is CASSPDRLMNTEAFF. CDR3 bases: TGTGCCAGCAGCCCGGACAGGCTAATGAACACTGAAGCTTTCTTT.